This TCR beta chain was sequenced for a study of T cell responses to AZD1222 COVID-19 vaccine. Regarding this clone: Its specificity is unknown.

Profiling relied on immunoSEQ multiplex PCR, and the TCRdb table lists in-frame clones only, not all of them. Of 90,000 to 120,000 clones in the sample, about nine tenths were seen once. Germline lookup yields CDR1 WSHSY and CDR2 SAAADI. Trimming left V 6 bases short and J 0 bases short, with 15 bases between. The CDR3 totals 15 residues. Study results and caveats: Elevations in Spike-specific TCR breadth and depth followed administration of two AZD1222 doses. Donors were chiefly white British, with a greater number of females, and clonal diversity was perhaps underestimated.

The specimen comprised peripheral blood, sampled 28 days after the second AZD1222 dose. The sequence came from an adult who received the AZD1222 COVID-19 vaccine. This sequence joins TRBV10-2 and TRBJ2-7; D assignment may be TRBD1 or TRBD2 (5 bases each). The CDR3 spells CASREGTSYSYEQYF. The CDR3 region has the DNA TGCGCCAGCAGAGAAGGGACGTCGTACTCCTACGAGCAGTACTTC.